Below, 19 T cell receptor beta chains from the same sample are listed, as sequenced in a study of T cell responses to AZD1222 COVID-19 vaccine. Data came from immunoSEQ multiplex PCR; TCRdb stores just in-frame clones and leaves some out. The sample comprises around 140,000 clones, 85% to 95% of which are singletons, and approximately 1.6% rests with the top ten. Here the sequenced sample was peripheral blood, taken on day 0 of AZD1222 vaccination. These receptors all come from an adult in good health.

As concerns this clone: The same CDR3 arises from other DNA sequences in this sample as well. The chain couples TRBV25-1 to TRBJ1-1; no reliable D call. From germline, CDR1 is MGHDK and CDR2 SYGVNS. The germline V and J ends were trimmed by 4 bases and 1 base, with 4 bases remaining between them. There are 12 residues in the CDR3. The CDR3 here is CASSARNTEAFF. The CDR3 bases are TGTGCCAGCAGTGCCAGGAACACTGAAGCTTTCTTT.

The CDR3 loop is CATSSGRGPNTEAFF. The CDR3 DNA follows: TGTGCCACCAGCAGCGGAAGGGGCCCCAACACTGAAGCTTTCTTT. The V and J genes are TRBV15 and TRBJ1-1; D might be TRBD1 (5 bases). Trimming shortened V by 3 bases and J by 2 bases, and 13 bases separated the two germline ends. The CDR3 is 15 residues long. Germline V CDR1 and CDR2: LNHNV, YYDKDF (reference sequence). Using reference TRBV15 and TRBJ1-1 for the parts outside the CDR3, the full variable domain is DAMVIQNPRYQVTQFGKPVTLSCSQTLNHNVMYWYQQKSSQAPKLLFHYYDKDFNNEADTPDNFQSRRPNTSFCFLDIRSPGLGDTAMYLCATSSGRGPNTEAFFGQGTRLTVV.

This sequence joins TRBV4-3 and TRBJ1-1; TRBD1 might be the D (6 bases). Germline CDR1 and CDR2: LGHNA and YSLEER. The CDR3 has 15 amino acids. V was pared by 5 bases and J by 2 bases, with 15 bases between. The CDR3 region has the DNA TGCGCCAGCAGCTCCCTATCCGGGGGCAACACTGAAGCTTTCTTT. This encodes CASSSLSGGNTEAFF.

This clone has only one observation. The V gene is TRBV6-2 or TRBV6-3, the J gene TRBJ1-2; tentative D call: TRBD1 (6 bases). Germline assignment: CDR1 MNHEY and CDR2 SVGEGT. The CDR3 contains 14 residues. Trimming left V 2 bases short and J 4 bases short, with 11 bases between. The CDR3: CASSYGQSTYGYTF. In DNA, the CDR3 is TGTGCCAGCAGTTACGGACAGTCTACCTATGGCTACACCTTC.

The chain has TRBV24-1 and TRBJ2-1; no clear D. With 1 base removed from V and 9 bases from J, the gap between germline ends came to 9 bases. The germline gives CDR1 KGHDR, CDR2 SFDVKD. The CDR3 extends over 13 amino acids. The CDR3 protein is CATSDLMGSEQFF. In nucleotides, the CDR3 is TGTGCCACCAGTGATTTAATGGGGTCTGAGCAGTTCTTC.

The chain links TRBV5-4 to TRBJ1-2, with 9 bases fitting TRBD1. The trim removed 4 bases at V and 8 bases at J, leaving 12 bases unmatched. CDR1 is SGHNT and CDR2 is YYREEE in the germline V gene (reference sequence). The CDR3 length is 15 residues. The DNA of the CDR3 is TGTGCCAGCAGCCCACAGACAGGGGGTATACGGGGCTACACCTTC. Its protein is CASSPQTGGIRGYTF.

The chain carries TRBV9 and TRBJ2-2; no definite D call. Per germline, CDR1 SGDLS and CDR2 YYNGEE. The CDR3 runs to 14 residues. Trimming took 0 bases from V and 3 from J, leaving 6 bases between them. This CDR3 reads CASSVGSYTGELFF. CDR3 bases: TGTGCCAGCAGCGTAGGGTCGTACACCGGGGAGCTGTTTTTT.

CDR3 coding DNA: TGTGCCAGCAGTGGTCCCCGCCCGGACAGATCCTATGGCTACACCTTC. Its protein is CASSGPRPDRSYGYTF. V gene TRBV6-4 combines with J gene TRBJ1-2; possibly TRBD1 for D (6 bases). V gave up 4 bases and J gave up 4 bases, with 19 bases separating them. CDR3 length: 16 residues. The germline V gene encodes CDR1 MRHNA and CDR2 SNTAGT.

The chain combines TRBV5-4 with TRBJ1-2; a weak D match, TRBD1 (5 bases). Germline V CDR1 and CDR2: SGHNT, YYREEE (reference sequence). V was trimmed by 4 bases and J by 0 bases, leaving 13 bases between them. This CDR3 comprises 15 residues. The CDR3 spells CASSLDQGTNYGYTF. In DNA form, the CDR3 reads TGTGCCAGCAGCCTCGACCAGGGTACTAACTATGGCTACACCTTC. The full variable domain, its missing parts supplied by reference TRBV5-4 and TRBJ1-2, is ETGVTQSPTHLIKTRGQQVTLRCSSQSGHNTVSWYQQALGQGPQFIFQYYREEENGRGNFPPRFSGLQFPNYSSELNVNALELDDSALYLCASSLDQGTNYGYTFGSGTRLTVV.

In regard to this clone: A junction boundary mismatches the germline segment, possibly from a read error. The chain couples TRBV18 to TRBJ1-4, with D maybe TRBD1 (5 bases). The V gene's germline CDR1 is KGHSH and CDR2 LQKENI. There are 15 residues in the CDR3. Written as DNA, the CDR3 is TGTGCCAGCTCACGAAGCCGGGACCTCAATGGAAAACTGTTTTTT. Translating gives CASSRSRDLNGKLFF.

CDR3 DNA: TGTGCCAGCAGGGCGTTGACGGGACAGGCTGGCGAGCAGTACTTC. It codes for CASRALTGQAGEQYF. The chain couples TRBV2 to TRBJ2-7, with 8 nucleotides matching TRBD1. The CDR3 covers 15 residues. The V and J ends lost 6 bases and 6 bases, in that order; junction bases with no gene match: 13. CDR1 is SNHLY, CDR2 FYNNEI, per germline. The entire variable domain, with the rest obtained from reference TRBV2 and TRBJ2-7, is as follows: EPEVTQTPSHQVTQMGQEVILRCVPISNHLYFYWYRQILGQKVEFLVSFYNNEISEKSEIFDDQFSVERPDGSNFTLKIRSTKLEDSAMYFCASRALTGQAGEQYFGPGTRLTVT.

The chain couples TRBV18 to TRBJ2-7; maybe TRBD2 (6 bases). The CDR3 totals 16 residues. CDR1 is KGHSH, CDR2 LQKENI, per germline. Trimming took 0 bases from V and 0 from J, leaving 12 bases between them. The CDR3 DNA reads TGTGCCAGCTCACCACCGTTCCGGGGGTTCTCCTACGAGCAGTACTTC. Amino acids: CASSPPFRGFSYEQYF.

This clone was found a few times. The gene calls are TRBV7-2 and TRBJ2-1; 9 bases match TRBD2. Germline V gene sequence: CDR1 SGHTA, CDR2 FQGNSA. V trimming: 6 bases; J trimming: 4 bases; junction bases outside the gene matches: 4. The CDR3 loop spans 14 amino acids. For the CDR3, the DNA is TGTGCCAGCAGGCGGGGGGGAGGGTACAATGAGCAGTTCTTC. Amino acids: CASRRGGGYNEQFF.

This chain joins TRBV6-5 and TRBJ1-2, with 10 positions matching TRBD1. Germline CDR1 is MNHEY and CDR2 is SVGAGI. The CDR3 is 14 amino acids. The V and J ends lost 2 bases and 6 bases, in that order; junction bases with no gene match: 3. For the CDR3, the DNA is TGTGCCAGCAGTTACACCGGGACAGGGGATGGCTACACCTTC. It codes for CASSYTGTGDGYTF.

This rearrangement joins TRBV30 to TRBJ1-6; 9 nucleotides agree with TRBD1. The germline V gene has CDR1 GTSNPN and CDR2 SVGIG (reference sequence). The CDR3 is 15 residues long. Trimming took 5 bases from V and 6 from J; bases not matched to a gene: 8. The CDR3 region has the DNA TGTGCCTGGCAGAATTTGGGACAGGGTAATTCACCCCTCCACTTT. Protein product: CAWQNLGQGNSPLHF.

CDR3 loop: CASSQADTTYNEQFF. For the CDR3, the DNA is TGCGCCAGCAGCCAAGCGGACACGACCTACAATGAGCAGTTCTTC. The chain combines TRBV4-3 with TRBJ2-1; TRBD1 might be the D (5 bases). V gave up 1 base and J gave up 2 bases, with 9 bases separating them. CDR1 LGHNA and CDR2 YSLEER come from the germline V gene. The CDR3 runs 15 residues.

The V gene is TRBV5-1, the J gene TRBJ2-7; 9 bases are a match to TRBD1. The CDR3 loop spans 14 amino acids. From germline, CDR1 is SGHRS and CDR2 YFSETQ. V lost 5 bases, J lost 1 base, and 4 bases stayed unmatched. The CDR3 sequence: CASSTGTGSYEQYF. Here the CDR3 DNA reads TGCGCCAGCAGTACCGGGACAGGGTCCTACGAGCAGTACTTC. The variable domain in full, with the rest retrieved from reference TRBV5-1 and TRBJ2-7, is KAGVTQTPRYLIKTRGQQVTLSCSPISGHRSVSWYQQTPGQGLQFLFEYFSETQRNKGNFPGRFSGRQFSNSRSEMNVSTLELGDSALYLCASSTGTGSYEQYFGPGTRLTVT.

This clone showed up just once. The chain uses TRBV6-5 and TRBJ1-1; D ambiguous. The germline V gene encodes CDR1 MNHEY and CDR2 SVGAGI. V was clipped by 4 bases and J by 4 bases, with 16 bases between them. The CDR3 spans 15 residues. CDR3 sequence (DNA): TGTGCCAGCAGTTTACCCCCGGCGCGGGGCACTGAAGCTTTCTTT. Protein: CASSLPPARGTEAFF.

The CDR3 region is CASSHQGATGNTIYF. The CDR3 DNA follows: TGTGCCAGCAGCCATCAGGGGGCTACTGGAAACACCATATATTTT. The chain recombines TRBV5-4 with TRBJ1-3; 8 nucleotides line up with TRBD1. This CDR3 is built from 15 residues. V shed 4 bases and J 2 bases; nucleotides not matched to a gene: 5. Germline CDR1 reads SGHNT; CDR2 reads YYREEE (reference sequence).